This T cell receptor (beta chain) was identified in a study of blood T cell repertoires in COVID-19. Those who participated ranged in age from roughly 18 to 90 years and resided in about 24 US areas. Per the original data handling: Nucleated cell number was recorded as an estimate derived from reference gene primer amplification. The protocol was immunoSEQ multiplex PCR, while the TCRdb copy is restricted to in-frame clones and leaves out a portion. V and J calls and clone size are those listed in that table; D and trimming were worked out from the DNA. The top ten clones hold approximately 2.5% of a sample with fewer than 350,000 clones, just over 90% of them seen once. The CDR3 is 14 amino acids. Germline CDR1 is MNHNS and CDR2 is SASEGT. V was pared by 3 bases and J by 9 bases, with 2 bases of the junction left unmatched.

This TCR derives from a woman in her thirties or forties with acute COVID-19. This chain uses TRBV6-1 with TRBJ1-6; the match to TRBD1 covers 10 bases. The sample comprised PBMCs or T cells enriched from blood (not recorded which). CDR3 nucleotides: TGTGCCAGCAGTGATCGGGACAGGGGTTCACCCCTCCACTTT. Amino acids: CASSDRDRGSPLHF.